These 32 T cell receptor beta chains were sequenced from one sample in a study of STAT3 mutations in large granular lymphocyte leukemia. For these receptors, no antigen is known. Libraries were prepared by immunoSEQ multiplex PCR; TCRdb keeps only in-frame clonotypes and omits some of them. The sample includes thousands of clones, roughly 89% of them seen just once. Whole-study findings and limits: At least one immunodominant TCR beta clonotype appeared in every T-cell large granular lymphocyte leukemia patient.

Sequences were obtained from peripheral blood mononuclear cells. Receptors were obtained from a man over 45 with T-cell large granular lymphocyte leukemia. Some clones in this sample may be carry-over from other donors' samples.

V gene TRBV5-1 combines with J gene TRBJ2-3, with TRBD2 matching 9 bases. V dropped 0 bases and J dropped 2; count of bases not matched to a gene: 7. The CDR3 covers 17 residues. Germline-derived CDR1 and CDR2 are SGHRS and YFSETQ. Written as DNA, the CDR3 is TGCGCCAGCAGCTTGGATGCGGGGGGGCCCGTCACAGATACGCAGTATTTT. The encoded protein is CASSLDAGGPVTDTQYF.

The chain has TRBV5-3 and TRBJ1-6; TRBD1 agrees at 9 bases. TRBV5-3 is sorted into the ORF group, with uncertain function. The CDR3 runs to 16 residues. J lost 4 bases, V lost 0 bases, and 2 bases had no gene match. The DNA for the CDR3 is TGTGCCAGAAGCTTGGGACAGGGGGTTTATAATTCACCCCTCCACTTT. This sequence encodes CARSLGQGVYNSPLHF.

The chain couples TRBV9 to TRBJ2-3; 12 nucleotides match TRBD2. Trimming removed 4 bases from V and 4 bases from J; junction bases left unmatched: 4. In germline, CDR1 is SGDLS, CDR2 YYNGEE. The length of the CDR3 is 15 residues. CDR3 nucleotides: TGTGCCAGCAGCACACTAGCGGGGGGTCCAGATACGCAGTATTTT. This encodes CASSTLAGGPDTQYF. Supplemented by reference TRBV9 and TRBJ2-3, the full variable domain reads DSGVTQTPKHLITATGQRVTLRCSPRSGDLSVYWYQQSLDQGLQFLIQYYNGEERAKGNILERFSAQQFPDLHSELNLSSLELGDSALYFCASSTLAGGPDTQYFGPGTRLTVL.

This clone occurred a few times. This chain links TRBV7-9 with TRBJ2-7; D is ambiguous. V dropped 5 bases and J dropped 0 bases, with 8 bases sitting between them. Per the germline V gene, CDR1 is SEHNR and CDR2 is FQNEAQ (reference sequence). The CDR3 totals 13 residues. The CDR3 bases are TGTGCCAGCAGCCGGGCTGCCTCCTACGAGCAGTACTTC. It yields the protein CASSRAASYEQYF. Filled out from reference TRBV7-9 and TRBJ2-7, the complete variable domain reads DTGVSQNPRHKITKRGQNVTFRCDPISEHNRLYWYRQTLGQGPEFLTYFQNEAQLEKSRLLSDRFSAERPKGSFSTLEIQRTEQGDSAMYLCASSRAASYEQYFGPGTRLTVT.

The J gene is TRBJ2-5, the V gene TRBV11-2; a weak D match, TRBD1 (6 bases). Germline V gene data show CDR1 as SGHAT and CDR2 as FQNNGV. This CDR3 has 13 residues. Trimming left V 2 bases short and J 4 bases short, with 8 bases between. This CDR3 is CASSLRGTETQYF. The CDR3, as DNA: TGTGCCAGCAGCTTAAGGGGGACAGAGACCCAGTACTTC. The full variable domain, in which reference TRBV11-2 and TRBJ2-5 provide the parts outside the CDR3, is EAGVAQSPRYKIIEKRQSVAFWCNPISGHATLYWYQQILGQGPKLLIQFQNNGVVDDSQLPKDRFSAERLKGVDSTLKIQPAKLEDSAVYLCASSLRGTETQYFGPGTRLLVL.

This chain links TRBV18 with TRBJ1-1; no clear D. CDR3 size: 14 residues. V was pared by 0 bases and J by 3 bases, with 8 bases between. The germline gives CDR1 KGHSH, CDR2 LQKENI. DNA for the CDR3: TGTGCCAGCTCACCACCCGGGCGGGACACTGAAGCTTTCTTT. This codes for CASSPPGRDTEAFF.

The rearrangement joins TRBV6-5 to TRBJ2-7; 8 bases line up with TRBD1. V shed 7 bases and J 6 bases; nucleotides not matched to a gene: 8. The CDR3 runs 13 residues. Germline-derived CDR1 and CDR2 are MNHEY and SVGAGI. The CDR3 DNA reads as TGTGCCAGCAAGAGGACAGGGAACAGCGAGCAGTACTTC. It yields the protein CASKRTGNSEQYF.

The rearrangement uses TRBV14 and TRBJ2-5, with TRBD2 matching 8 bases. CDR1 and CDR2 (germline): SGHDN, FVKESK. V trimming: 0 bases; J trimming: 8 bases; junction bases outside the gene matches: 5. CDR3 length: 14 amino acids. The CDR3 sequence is CASSQDRGLATQYF. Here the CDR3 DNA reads TGTGCCAGCAGCCAAGATCGCGGACTAGCAACCCAGTACTTC.

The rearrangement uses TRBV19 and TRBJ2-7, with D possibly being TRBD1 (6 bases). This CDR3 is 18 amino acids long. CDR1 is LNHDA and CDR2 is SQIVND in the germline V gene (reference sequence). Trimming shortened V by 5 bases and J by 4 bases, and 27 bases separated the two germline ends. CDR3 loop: CASSFAGTSWTEQYEQYF. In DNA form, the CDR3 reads TGTGCCAGTAGTTTTGCCGGGACATCATGGACAGAACAGTACGAGCAGTACTTC.

CDR3: CASGWGGTGELFF. The DNA for the CDR3 is TGTGCTAGTGGTTGGGGAGGAACCGGGGAGCTGTTTTTT. The V gene is TRBV12-5, the J gene TRBJ2-2, with D tentatively TRBD2 (6 bases). The CDR3 is 13 residues long. The germline CDR1 and CDR2 sequences are LGHNT and FRNRAP. Trimming cost V 4 bases and J 5 bases, with 8 bases left between them.

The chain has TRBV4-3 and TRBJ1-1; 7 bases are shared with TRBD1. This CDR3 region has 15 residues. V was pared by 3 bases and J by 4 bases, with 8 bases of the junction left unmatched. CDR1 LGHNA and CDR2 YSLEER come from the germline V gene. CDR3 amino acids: CASSHTRQGGTEAFF. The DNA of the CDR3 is TGCGCCAGCAGCCACACTAGACAGGGCGGCACTGAAGCTTTCTTT.

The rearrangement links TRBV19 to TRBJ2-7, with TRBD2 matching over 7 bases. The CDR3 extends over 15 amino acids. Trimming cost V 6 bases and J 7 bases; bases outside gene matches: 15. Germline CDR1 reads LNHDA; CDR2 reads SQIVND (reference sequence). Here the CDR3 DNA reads TGTGCCAGTAGCCCGCAAATCGGGGGGAACGGGGAGCAGTACTTC. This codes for CASSPQIGGNGEQYF.

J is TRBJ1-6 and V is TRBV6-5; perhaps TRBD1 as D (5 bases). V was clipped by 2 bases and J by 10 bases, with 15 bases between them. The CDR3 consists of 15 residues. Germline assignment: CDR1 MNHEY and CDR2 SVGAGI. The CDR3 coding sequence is TGTGCCAGCAGTTACGGGGTAGGGGAAAAATCACCCCTCCACTTT. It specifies CASSYGVGEKSPLHF.

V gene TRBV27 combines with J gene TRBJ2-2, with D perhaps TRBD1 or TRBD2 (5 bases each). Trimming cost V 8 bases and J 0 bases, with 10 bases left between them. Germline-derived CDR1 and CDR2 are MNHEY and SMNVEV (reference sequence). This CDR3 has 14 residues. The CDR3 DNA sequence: TGTGCCAGCCTTCTGGGGGCGAACACCGGGGAGCTGTTTTTT. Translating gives CASLLGANTGELFF.

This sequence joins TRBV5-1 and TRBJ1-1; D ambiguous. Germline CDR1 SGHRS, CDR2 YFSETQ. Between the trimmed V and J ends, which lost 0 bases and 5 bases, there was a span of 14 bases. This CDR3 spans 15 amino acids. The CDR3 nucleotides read TGCGCCAGCAGCTTGGGCTTCGAGCCCGGGACTGAAGCTTTCTTT. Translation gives CASSLGFEPGTEAFF.

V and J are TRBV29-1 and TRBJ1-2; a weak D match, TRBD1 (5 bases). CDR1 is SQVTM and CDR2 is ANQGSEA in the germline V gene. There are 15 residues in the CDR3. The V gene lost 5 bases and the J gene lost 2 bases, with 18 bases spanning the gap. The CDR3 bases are TGCAGCGTTTCCCCAAGAGGACAAAAGAACTATGGCTACACCTTC. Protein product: CSVSPRGQKNYGYTF.

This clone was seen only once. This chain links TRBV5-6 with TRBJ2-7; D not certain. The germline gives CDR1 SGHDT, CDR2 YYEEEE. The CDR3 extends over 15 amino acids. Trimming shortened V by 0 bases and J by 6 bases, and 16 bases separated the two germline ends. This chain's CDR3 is CASSLAPGGIGEQYF. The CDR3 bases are TGTGCCAGCAGCTTGGCCCCCGGTGGGATTGGCGAGCAGTACTTC.

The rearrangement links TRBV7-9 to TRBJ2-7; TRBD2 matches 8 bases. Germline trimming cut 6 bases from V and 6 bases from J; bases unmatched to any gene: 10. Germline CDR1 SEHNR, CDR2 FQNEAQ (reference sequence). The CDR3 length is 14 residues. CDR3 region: CASSLPGLVVEQYF. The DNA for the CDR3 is TGTGCCAGCAGTTTACCGGGACTAGTAGTCGAGCAGTACTTC.

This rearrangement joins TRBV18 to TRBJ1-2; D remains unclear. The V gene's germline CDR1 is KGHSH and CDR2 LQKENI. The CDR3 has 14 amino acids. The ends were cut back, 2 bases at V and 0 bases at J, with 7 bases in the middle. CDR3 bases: TGTGCCAGCTCACCAACGGATGCTAACTATGGCTACACCTTC. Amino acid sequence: CASSPTDANYGYTF.

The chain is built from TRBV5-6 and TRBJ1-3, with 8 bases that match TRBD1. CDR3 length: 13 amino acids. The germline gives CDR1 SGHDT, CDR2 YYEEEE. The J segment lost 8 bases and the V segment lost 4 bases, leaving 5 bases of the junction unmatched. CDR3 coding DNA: TGTGCCAGCAGCACAAAACAGGGGGACACCATATATTTT. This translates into CASSTKQGDTIYF.

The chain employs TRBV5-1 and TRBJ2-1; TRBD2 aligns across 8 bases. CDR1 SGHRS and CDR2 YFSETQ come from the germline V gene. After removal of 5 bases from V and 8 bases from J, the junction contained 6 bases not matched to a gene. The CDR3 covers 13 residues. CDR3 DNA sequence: TGCGCCAGCAGAGCGGGAGTAACTGATGAGCAGTTCTTC. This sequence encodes CASRAGVTDEQFF.

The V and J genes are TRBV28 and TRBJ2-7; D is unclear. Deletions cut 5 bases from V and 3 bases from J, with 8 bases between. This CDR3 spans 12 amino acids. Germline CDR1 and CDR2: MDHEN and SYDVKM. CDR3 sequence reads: CASSRTVYEQYF. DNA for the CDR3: TGTGCCAGCAGTAGGACCGTCTACGAGCAGTACTTC. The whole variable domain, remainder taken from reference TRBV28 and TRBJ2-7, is DVKVTQSSRYLVKRTGEKVFLECVQDMDHENMFWYRQDPGLGLRLIYFSYDVKMKEKGDIPEGYSVSREKKERFSLILESASTNQTSMYLCASSRTVYEQYFGPGTRLTVT.

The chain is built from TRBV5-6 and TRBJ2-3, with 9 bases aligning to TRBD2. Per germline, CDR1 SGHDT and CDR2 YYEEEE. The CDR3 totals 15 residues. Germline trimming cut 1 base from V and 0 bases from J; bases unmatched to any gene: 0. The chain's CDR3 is CASSLTSGSTDTQYF. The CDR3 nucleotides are TGTGCCAGCAGCTTGACTAGCGGGAGCACAGATACGCAGTATTTT.

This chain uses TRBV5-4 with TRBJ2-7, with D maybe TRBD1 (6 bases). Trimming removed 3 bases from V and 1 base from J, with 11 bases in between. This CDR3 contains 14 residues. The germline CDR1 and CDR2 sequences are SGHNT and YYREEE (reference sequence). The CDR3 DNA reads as TGTGCCAGCAGCTCGAAGGACAGATCCTACGAGCAGTACTTC. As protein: CASSSKDRSYEQYF. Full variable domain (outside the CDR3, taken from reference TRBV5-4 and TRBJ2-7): ETGVTQSPTHLIKTRGQQVTLRCSSQSGHNTVSWYQQALGQGPQFIFQYYREEENGRGNFPPRFSGLQFPNYSSELNVNALELDDSALYLCASSSKDRSYEQYFGPGTRLTVT.

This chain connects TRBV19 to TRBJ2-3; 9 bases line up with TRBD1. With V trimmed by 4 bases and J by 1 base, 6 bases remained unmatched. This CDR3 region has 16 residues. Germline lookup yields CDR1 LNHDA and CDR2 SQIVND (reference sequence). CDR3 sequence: CASSTIQGAGTDTQYF. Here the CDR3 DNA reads TGTGCCAGTAGTACGATACAGGGGGCGGGCACAGATACGCAGTATTTT.

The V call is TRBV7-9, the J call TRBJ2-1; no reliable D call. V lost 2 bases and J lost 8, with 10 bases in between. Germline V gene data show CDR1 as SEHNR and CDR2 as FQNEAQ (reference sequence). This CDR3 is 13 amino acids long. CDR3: CASSLNSVHEQFF. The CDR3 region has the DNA TGTGCCAGCAGCTTAAACTCCGTCCATGAGCAGTTCTTC.

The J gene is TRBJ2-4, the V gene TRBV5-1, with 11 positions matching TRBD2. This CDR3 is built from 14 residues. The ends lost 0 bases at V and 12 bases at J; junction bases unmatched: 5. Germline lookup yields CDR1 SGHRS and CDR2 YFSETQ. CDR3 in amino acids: CASSLDSGRGTQYF. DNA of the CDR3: TGCGCCAGCAGCTTGGATAGCGGGAGGGGGACTCAGTACTTC.

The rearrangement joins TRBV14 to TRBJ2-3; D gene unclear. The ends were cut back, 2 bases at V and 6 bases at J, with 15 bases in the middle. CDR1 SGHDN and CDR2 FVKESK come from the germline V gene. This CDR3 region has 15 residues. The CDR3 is CASSQWTAGDDTQYF. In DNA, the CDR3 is TGTGCCAGCAGCCAATGGACGGCTGGGGATGATACGCAGTATTTT.

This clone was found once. The CDR3 loop is CASSPRYEQYF. Written as DNA, the CDR3 is TGTGCCAGCTCACCTAGATACGAGCAGTACTTC. The chain links TRBV18 to TRBJ2-7; D remains ambiguous. Germline CDR1 is KGHSH and CDR2 is LQKENI. The CDR3 sequence is 11 residues long. Between the trimmed V and J ends, which lost 3 bases and 4 bases, there was a span of 4 bases.

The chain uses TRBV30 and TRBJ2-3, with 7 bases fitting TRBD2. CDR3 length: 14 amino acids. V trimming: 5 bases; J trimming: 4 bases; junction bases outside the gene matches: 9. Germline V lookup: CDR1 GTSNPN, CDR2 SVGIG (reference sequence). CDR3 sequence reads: CAWAGLAGADTQYF. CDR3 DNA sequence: TGTGCCTGGGCCGGCCTCGCGGGGGCAGATACGCAGTATTTT.

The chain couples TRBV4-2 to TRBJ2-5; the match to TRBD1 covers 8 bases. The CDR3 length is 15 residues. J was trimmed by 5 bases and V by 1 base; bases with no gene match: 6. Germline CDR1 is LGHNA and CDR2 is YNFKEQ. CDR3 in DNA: TGTGCCAGCAGCCAAGCGGAGACAGGGGTGGAGACCCAGTACTTC. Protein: CASSQAETGVETQYF.

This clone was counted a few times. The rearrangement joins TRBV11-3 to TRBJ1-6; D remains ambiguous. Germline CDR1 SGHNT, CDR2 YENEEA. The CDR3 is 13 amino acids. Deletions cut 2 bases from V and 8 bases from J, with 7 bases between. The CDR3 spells CASSLHQDSPLHF. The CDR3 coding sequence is TGTGCCAGCAGCTTACACCAGGATTCACCCCTCCACTTT.